This TCR beta chain was captured by sequencing in a study of T cells after yellow fever vaccination. TCRdb independently ran MiXCR on the 5' RACE reads; one entry per CDR3 protein. Of some 320,000 distinct CDR3 sequences listed, less than 9.5% were seen once; the top ten hold around 3.3%. In its sample, this clonotype was seen a few times. CDR1 is SGHRS and CDR2 is YFSETQ in the germline V gene. The CDR3 covers 16 residues. J was trimmed by 0 bases and V by 6 bases; bases with no gene match: 7. The genes are TRBV5-1 and TRBJ2-3, with TRBD2 identical over 10 bases. This clonotype was obtained from a man between 18 and 35 years old who received the YFV17D yellow fever vaccine. The specimen comprised CD4+ T cells sorted from PBMCs, sampled 5 days after the yellow fever booster vaccination. This chain's CDR3 is CASTPRAGGSTDTQYF. The CDR3, as DNA: TGCGCCAGCACCCCACGAGCGGGGGGGAGCACAGATACGCAGTATTTT. The complete variable domain, with remaining parts taken from reference TRBV5-1 and TRBJ2-3, reads KAGVTQTPRYLIKTRGQQVTLSCSPISGHRSVSWYQQTPGQGLQFLFEYFSETQRNKGNFPGRFSGRQFSNSRSEMNVSTLELGDSALYLCASTPRAGGSTDTQYFGPGTRLTVL.